One sample yielded the 22 T cell receptor beta chains listed below, sequenced in a study of blood T cell repertoires in COVID-19. Clones were sequenced by immunoSEQ multiplex PCR, and TCRdb holds only the in-frame ones, with some missing. The table shows over 200,000 clones, with 91% occurring only once. The sample taken for sequencing was peripheral blood. The receptors derive from a person aged 18-29 years with COVID-19, enrolled during active disease.

The rearrangement joins TRBV18 to TRBJ2-5; TRBD1 aligns across 7 bases. Germline V CDR1 and CDR2: KGHSH, LQKENI. CDR3 size: 15 residues. V gave up 0 bases and J gave up 0 bases; unmatched junction bases: 1. The CDR3 is CASSPPGQYQETQYF. In nucleotides, the CDR3 is TGTGCCAGCTCACCACCGGGACAGTACCAAGAGACCCAGTACTTC.

The chain recombines TRBV5-6 with TRBJ2-7, with D hard to call. V lost 0 bases and J 2 bases, leaving 9 bases between the germline ends. The CDR3 is made up of 14 amino acids. Germline V gene lookup returns CDR1 SGHDT and CDR2 YYEEEE. CDR3 sequence (DNA): TGTGCCAGCAGCTTGGCAGGCTTCCCCTACGAGCAGTACTTC. Its translation: CASSLAGFPYEQYF.

The chain carries TRBV5-1 and TRBJ1-1, with TRBD1 as a possible D gene (6 bases). Germline V lookup: CDR1 SGHRS, CDR2 YFSETQ. Trimming stripped 4 bases from V and 1 base from J, with 14 bases between. CDR3 length equals 15 residues. The CDR3 bases are TGCGCCAGCAGCGCCCTGACAGGAGAGAACACTGAAGCTTTCTTT. Amino acid sequence: CASSALTGENTEAFF.

This clone was counted a single time. CDR3 region: CAISEDQGPYEQYF. The CDR3 DNA is TGTGCCATCAGTGAGGACCAGGGCCCCTACGAGCAGTACTTC. The rearrangement links TRBV10-3 to TRBJ2-7; D is perhaps TRBD1 (5 bases). V was cut by 2 bases and J by 2 bases, with 10 bases left in between. Germline CDR1 ENHRY, CDR2 SYGVKD. CDR3 length equals 14 residues.

The chain is built from TRBV5-1 and TRBJ2-7; TRBD1 matches at 10 bases. The CDR3 is made up of 19 amino acids. V lost 0 bases to trimming and J lost 3 bases; unmatched junction nucleotides: 15. Germline V lookup: CDR1 SGHRS, CDR2 YFSETQ. CDR3 nucleotides: TGCGCCAGCAGCTTGGGGCTGGGCTTAGACAGGGGGCCCCTCTACGAGCAGTACTTC. Residues: CASSLGLGLDRGPLYEQYF.

This rearrangement joins TRBV7-9 to TRBJ2-7; D might be TRBD2 (5 bases). This CDR3 contains 13 residues. Trimming removed 6 bases from V and 0 bases from J, with 9 bases in between. The germline V gene has CDR1 SEHNR and CDR2 FQNEAQ (reference sequence). The CDR3 region is CASRPEDSYEQYF. CDR3 sequence (DNA): TGTGCCAGCAGGCCGGAGGACTCCTACGAGCAGTACTTC.

The rearrangement links TRBV3-1 (or the pseudogene TRBV3-2) to TRBJ2-2, with 8 bases lining up with TRBD1. Germline-derived CDR1 and CDR2 are LGHDT and YNNKEL (reference sequence). The CDR3 consists of 16 residues. V dropped 4 bases and J dropped 3; count of bases not matched to a gene: 7. CDR3 sequence reads: CASSPPDREHTGELFF. The DNA of the CDR3 is TGTGCCAGCAGCCCCCCGGACAGGGAGCACACCGGGGAGCTGTTTTTT.

The rearrangement joins TRBV20-1 to TRBJ1-5; unclear D gene. This CDR3 is built from 13 residues. Per the germline V gene, CDR1 is DFQATT and CDR2 is SNEGSKA (reference sequence). V lost 3 bases and J 6 bases, leaving 12 bases between the germline ends. This CDR3 reads CSASREPSQPQHF. For the CDR3, the DNA is TGCAGTGCTAGTAGGGAGCCCTCTCAGCCCCAGCATTTT.

This clone has a handful of counts. The chain uses TRBV28 and TRBJ1-6; TRBD1 agrees at 7 bases. The germline V gene encodes CDR1 MDHEN and CDR2 SYDVKM. Trimming removed 4 bases from V and 7 bases from J; junction bases left unmatched: 10. CDR3 size: 16 residues. The CDR3, as DNA: TGTGCCAGCAGTTCCGGGACAGACGTCTCCAATTCACCCCTCCACTTT. Protein product: CASSSGTDVSNSPLHF.

The chain couples TRBV7-9 to TRBJ2-5; 8 bases are shared with TRBD1. With 2 bases clipped from V and 4 bases from J, the junction kept 3 bases outside the gene matches. The CDR3 covers 14 residues. From germline, CDR1 is SEHNR and CDR2 FQNEAQ (reference sequence). The CDR3 DNA follows: TGTGCCAGCAGCTTATCCACAGGGGGAGAGACCCAGTACTTC. Translated, it gives CASSLSTGGETQYF.

This clone was counted once. The rearrangement links TRBV5-5 to TRBJ1-2; TRBD1 agrees at 8 bases. The CDR3 extends over 16 amino acids. V was clipped by 4 bases and J by 4 bases; unmatched bases: 12. The V gene's germline CDR1 is SGHKS and CDR2 YYEKEE (reference sequence). The CDR3 is CASSPTDRGGVYGYTF. The CDR3 nucleotides read TGTGCCAGCAGCCCAACTGACAGGGGAGGTGTCTATGGCTACACCTTC.

The chain recombines TRBV2 with TRBJ2-3, with D unclear. Germline CDR1 reads SNHLY; CDR2 reads FYNNEI. The CDR3 runs to 16 residues. The germline V and J ends were trimmed by 2 bases and 2 bases, with 14 bases remaining between them. CDR3: CASSEIPMSITDTQYF. Written as DNA, the CDR3 is TGTGCCAGCAGTGAAATACCCATGTCTATCACAGATACGCAGTATTTT.

The CDR3 DNA follows: TGTGCCAGCTCTACAGGGGGATCAGCTTTCTTT. Residues: CASSTGGSAFF. The J gene is TRBJ1-1, the V gene TRBV27, with TRBD1 matching over 8 bases. V shed 8 bases, J shed 10 bases, and the junction held 6 bases outside the gene matches. The germline V gene has CDR1 MNHEY and CDR2 SMNVEV (reference sequence). The CDR3 is made up of 11 amino acids.

The genes are TRBV5-1 and TRBJ2-7; D might be TRBD1 (6 bases). CDR3 length: 11 residues. The germline gives CDR1 SGHRS, CDR2 YFSETQ. V was clipped by 7 bases and J by 2 bases, with 7 bases between them. The CDR3 DNA follows: TGCGCCAGCCGGGACACCTACGAGCAGTACTTC. This encodes CASRDTYEQYF.

The gene calls are TRBV25-1 and TRBJ2-3, with 8 bases identical to TRBD1. This CDR3 is built from 14 residues. The germline CDR1 and CDR2 sequences are MGHDK and SYGVNS. V dropped 5 bases and J dropped 5; count of bases not matched to a gene: 6. The CDR3 here is CASSSGTGRDTQYF. The CDR3 region has the DNA TGTGCCAGCAGTTCTGGGACAGGTCGAGATACGCAGTATTTT.

The chain couples TRBV5-4 to TRBJ2-7, with 7 bases fitting TRBD1. The CDR3 length is 14 residues. Germline V gives CDR1 SGHNT, CDR2 YYREEE (reference sequence). V trimming: 4 bases; J trimming: 3 bases; junction bases outside the gene matches: 7. In DNA, the CDR3 is TGTGCCAGCAGCCCCACCACAGGGGACTACGAGCAGTACTTC. As protein: CASSPTTGDYEQYF.

The V and J genes are TRBV7-2 and TRBJ1-3, with TRBD1 identical over 9 bases. The CDR3 covers 17 residues. V gave up 0 bases and J gave up 3 bases; unmatched junction bases: 6. The germline V gene encodes CDR1 SGHTA and CDR2 FQGNSA. CDR3 nucleotides: TGTGCCAGCAGCTTAGCGGACAGGGGAAGAGGTGGAAACACCATATATTTT. As protein: CASSLADRGRGGNTIYF.

This chain joins TRBV9 and TRBJ2-3; D unclear. V gave up 0 bases and J gave up 0 bases, with 11 bases separating them. In germline, CDR1 is SGDLS, CDR2 YYNGEE. This CDR3 has 16 amino acids. CDR3 coding DNA: TGTGCCAGCAGCGTAGGTGCGGAGTCTAGCACAGATACGCAGTATTTT. Translation: CASSVGAESSTDTQYF. The full variable domain, completed using reference TRBV9 and TRBJ2-3, is DSGVTQTPKHLITATGQRVTLRCSPRSGDLSVYWYQQSLDQGLQFLIQYYNGEERAKGNILERFSAQQFPDLHSELNLSSLELGDSALYFCASSVGAESSTDTQYFGPGTRLTVL.

The rearrangement uses TRBV6-5 and TRBJ2-2; D is undetermined. The CDR3 spans 12 residues. Germline-derived CDR1 and CDR2 are MNHEY and SVGAGI. The V gene lost 7 bases and the J gene lost 3 bases, with 6 bases spanning the gap. CDR3 sequence reads: CASILDTGELFF. In DNA form, the CDR3 reads TGTGCCAGCATTCTCGACACCGGGGAGCTGTTTTTT.

The chain is built from TRBV11-3 and TRBJ2-1, with D tentatively TRBD1 (5 bases). Germline CDR1 is SGHNT and CDR2 is YENEEA. The CDR3 is 14 amino acids. V was cut by 2 bases and J by 6 bases, with 11 bases left in between. CDR3 bases: TGTGCCAGCAGCTTAAAGGGGCAAACCAATGAGCAGTTCTTC. It is translated as CASSLKGQTNEQFF.

The V gene is TRBV4-3, the J gene TRBJ2-3; TRBD2 aligns across 8 bases. The V segment lost 3 bases and the J segment 3 bases; nucleotides outside the gene matches: 2. This CDR3 contains 14 residues. Germline V CDR1 and CDR2: LGHNA, YSLEER. CDR3 amino acids: CASSQIAGTDTQYF. CDR3 DNA sequence: TGCGCCAGCAGCCAGATAGCGGGAACAGATACGCAGTATTTT.

The chain joins TRBV4-1 to TRBJ2-1; 7 positions agree with TRBD2. Germline CDR1 is MGHRA and CDR2 is YSYEKL. There are 15 residues in the CDR3. V was clipped by 4 bases and J by 4 bases; unmatched bases: 7. This CDR3 is CASSLATSRYNEQFF. CDR3 DNA: TGCGCCAGCAGCCTAGCGACTAGCAGGTACAATGAGCAGTTCTTC.